Listed here are 21 T cell receptor beta chains from one sample, sequenced in a study of control samples from healthy donors and cancer patients. Clones were read by immunoSEQ multiplex PCR, and TCRdb kept only the in-frame ones, dropping some. The data show 150,000 or so clones, with around 88% seen just once and about 1.7% held by the top ten. Specimen: blood. These receptor sequences come from a man younger than 35 in good health.

This clone is a singleton in its sample. This chain connects TRBV10-3 to TRBJ2-1; 10 nucleotides agree with TRBD2. V lost 0 bases, J lost 8 bases, and 10 bases stayed unmatched. The CDR3 sequence is 17 residues long. In germline, CDR1 is ENHRY, CDR2 SYGVKD. The CDR3 sequence: CAISESTSSGGGDEQFF. CDR3 sequence (DNA): TGTGCCATCAGTGAGTCGACCTCTAGCGGGGGAGGGGATGAGCAGTTCTTC.

The chain employs TRBV10-3 and TRBJ2-5, with a weak D call TRBD1 (6 bases). The germline V gene has CDR1 ENHRY and CDR2 SYGVKD. V lost 8 bases and J lost 3, with 13 bases in between. This CDR3 spans 13 amino acids. CDR3 DNA sequence: TGTGCCATCCGGCGTCAGGGGAAAGAGACCCAGTACTTC. Amino acid sequence: CAIRRQGKETQYF.

The CDR3 sequence is CSVPGDPSSYEQYF. The CDR3 DNA follows: TGCAGCGTCCCAGGGGACCCCTCTTCCTACGAGCAGTACTTC. This chain links TRBV29-1 with TRBJ2-7; perhaps TRBD1 as D (6 bases). The germline V gene encodes CDR1 SQVTM and CDR2 ANQGSEA. The CDR3 length is 14 residues. V was clipped by 6 bases and J by 1 base, with 16 bases between them.

V and J are TRBV10-3 and TRBJ1-1, with no clear D. This CDR3 contains 13 residues. The V and J ends lost 7 bases and 0 bases respectively, with 9 bases between them. CDR1 and CDR2 (germline): ENHRY, SYGVKD. The CDR3 loop is CAIKTDVNTEAFF. In DNA, the CDR3 is TGTGCCATCAAAACAGACGTGAACACTGAAGCTTTCTTT.

The V gene is TRBV11-1, the J gene TRBJ1-1; perhaps TRBD1 as D (6 bases). The V end was cut by 3 bases, the J end by 5 bases, with 10 bases between. The CDR3 is 13 amino acids. Germline assignment: CDR1 SGHAT and CDR2 FQDESV (reference sequence). The DNA of the CDR3 is TGTGCCAGCAGCTTGGGGAGGGGGACTGAAGCTTTCTTT. It codes for CASSLGRGTEAFF.

The chain carries TRBV25-1 and TRBJ1-5; D uncertain. Germline assignment: CDR1 MGHDK and CDR2 SYGVNS. The CDR3 length is 14 residues. Trimming pared 1 base from V and 8 bases from J, leaving 12 bases between. CDR3 sequence reads: CASSEFSLSEPQHF. CDR3 DNA sequence: TGTGCCAGCAGTGAATTTAGTCTTTCGGAGCCCCAGCATTTT. Together with reference TRBV25-1 and TRBJ1-5, the CDR3 gives the full variable domain: EADIYQTPRYLVIGTGKKITLECSQTMGHDKMYWYQQDPGMELHLIHYSYGVNSTEKGDLSSESTVSRIRTEHFPLTLESARPSHTSQYLCASSEFSLSEPQHFGDGTRLSIL.

V gene TRBV5-1 combines with J gene TRBJ1-1, with 7 bases identical to TRBD1. The V and J ends lost 5 bases and 4 bases, in that order; junction bases with no gene match: 11. The CDR3 sequence is 15 residues long. Germline lookup yields CDR1 SGHRS and CDR2 YFSETQ. CDR3 loop: CASRTTGTGSTEAFF. CDR3 in DNA: TGCGCCAGCAGGACGACAGGGACCGGGAGCACTGAAGCTTTCTTT.

This clone was seen a single time. The chain employs TRBV2 and TRBJ2-4; possibly TRBD1 for D (5 bases). The germline V gene has CDR1 SNHLY and CDR2 FYNNEI. The CDR3 totals 11 residues. Trimming left V 6 bases short and J 10 bases short, with 10 bases between. CDR3 sequence (DNA): TGTGCCAGCAGGGTCAGGGTAATTCAGTACTTC. This codes for CASRVRVIQYF.

This clone showed up just once. V usage is TRBV5-1 and J usage is TRBJ2-5, with TRBD1 as a possible D gene (6 bases). V lost 2 bases and J lost 3, with 11 bases in between. The CDR3 extends over 14 amino acids. Germline assignment: CDR1 SGHRS and CDR2 YFSETQ. The CDR3 DNA sequence: TGCGCCAGCAGCTTTAGGGGGAGAGAAGAGACCCAGTACTTC. This translates into CASSFRGREETQYF.

The rearrangement uses TRBV19 and TRBJ1-5, with a weak D call TRBD1 (6 bases). CDR3 length: 14 amino acids. The V gene's germline CDR1 is LNHDA and CDR2 SQIVND (reference sequence). Trimming took off 6 bases at V and 7 bases at J, with 16 bases between the two ends. The CDR3, as DNA: TGTGCCAGTAGACCTTCGGGGGGGCTGCAGCCCCAGCATTTT. This encodes CASRPSGGLQPQHF. The full variable domain, rest sourced from reference TRBV19 and TRBJ1-5, is DGGITQSPKYLFRKEGQNVTLSCEQNLNHDAMYWYRQDPGQGLRLIYYSQIVNDFQKGDIAEGYSVSREKKESFPLTVTSAQKNPTAFYLCASRPSGGLQPQHFGDGTRLSIL.

Notes on this clone: In the same sample, other DNA sequences code for this CDR3. The chain combines TRBV7-2 with TRBJ2-3, with 7 nucleotides matching TRBD2. Germline V gives CDR1 SGHTA, CDR2 FQGNSA. This CDR3 contains 16 residues. V gave up 1 base and J gave up 1 base; unmatched junction bases: 5. This CDR3 reads CASSLVGRGGTDTQYF. The CDR3 region has the DNA TGTGCCAGCAGCTTAGTCGGACGGGGGGGCACAGATACGCAGTATTTT.

The rearrangement uses TRBV7-2 and TRBJ2-2; D is uncertain. The CDR3 length is 13 residues. V lost 6 bases and J 7 bases, leaving 12 bases between the germline ends. CDR1 SGHTA and CDR2 FQGNSA come from the germline V gene. CDR3 loop: CASRFSGGGELFF. In nucleotides, the CDR3 is TGTGCCAGCAGATTCAGTGGTGGCGGGGAGCTGTTTTTT.

This clone was observed a few times. The CDR3 nucleotides are TGTGCCAGCACTCCTACAGGGAGGCATGAAAAACTGTTTTTT. Translation gives CASTPTGRHEKLFF. The chain is built from TRBV7-9 and TRBJ1-4; TRBD1 might be the D (6 bases). This CDR3 has 14 amino acids. V lost 7 bases to trimming and J lost 6 bases, with 15 bases between them. The germline V gene has CDR1 SEHNR and CDR2 FQNEAQ (reference sequence).

This clone was found once. The chain has TRBV5-6 and TRBJ2-7; D is possibly TRBD2 (5 bases). CDR3 length: 16 amino acids. Germline V gene lookup returns CDR1 SGHDT and CDR2 YYEEEE. Trimming pared 1 base from V and 1 base from J, leaving 15 bases between. This CDR3 is CASSLSGSFSSYEQYF. The CDR3, as DNA: TGTGCCAGCAGCTTGAGCGGCTCATTCTCGTCCTACGAGCAGTACTTC.

The CDR3 DNA is TGTGCCAGCAGTTACTTCAGGGGCAACTATGGCTACACCTTC. Translation: CASSYFRGNYGYTF. V and J are TRBV6-5 and TRBJ1-2; possibly TRBD1 for D (6 bases). Trimming shortened V by 1 base and J by 2 bases, and 8 bases separated the two germline ends. The germline CDR1 and CDR2 sequences are MNHEY and SVGAGI. The CDR3 extends over 14 amino acids.

This chain uses TRBV5-5 with TRBJ1-6, with TRBD1 as a possible D gene (5 bases). CDR1 and CDR2 from the germline V gene are SGHKS and YYEKEE (reference sequence). The V gene lost 4 bases and the J gene lost 5 bases, with 13 bases spanning the gap. The CDR3 is 15 residues long. CDR3 nucleotides: TGTGCCAGCAGCATTCAGGGAGTCAATAATTCACCCCTCCACTTT. Its translation: CASSIQGVNNSPLHF. Based on the CDR3 plus reference TRBV5-5 and TRBJ1-6, the full variable domain is DAGVTQSPTHLIKTRGQQVTLRCSPISGHKSVSWYQQVLGQGPQFIFQYYEKEERGRGNFPDRFSARQFPNYSSELNVNALLLGDSALYLCASSIQGVNNSPLHFGNGTRLTVT.

The chain joins TRBV6-1 to TRBJ2-6; the D gene is possibly TRBD1 (6 bases). Germline V gene lookup returns CDR1 MNHNS and CDR2 SASEGT. The CDR3 sequence is 17 residues long. V was trimmed by 0 bases and J by 4 bases, leaving 13 bases between them. The CDR3 reads CASSEASTGFGANVLTF. The CDR3 DNA follows: TGTGCCAGCAGTGAAGCCTCCACAGGGTTCGGGGCCAACGTCCTGACTTTC.

The chain recombines TRBV2 with TRBJ1-6; the D is unclear. CDR1 and CDR2 (germline): SNHLY, FYNNEI. Trimming removed 1 base from V and 7 bases from J, with 11 bases in between. CDR3 length: 15 amino acids. This CDR3 reads CASSEVSGQNSPLHF. In DNA, the CDR3 is TGTGCCAGCAGTGAAGTGAGCGGGCAAAATTCACCCCTCCACTTT.

V gene TRBV5-4 combines with J gene TRBJ2-2, with TRBD1 matching over 8 bases. The V and J ends lost 3 bases and 5 bases, in that order; junction bases with no gene match: 6. Germline V gives CDR1 SGHNT, CDR2 YYREEE (reference sequence). The CDR3 is made up of 15 amino acids. CDR3 loop: CASSYRGVWTGELFF. CDR3 sequence (DNA): TGTGCCAGCAGCTACAGGGGGGTATGGACCGGGGAGCTGTTTTTT.

This rearrangement joins TRBV29-1 to TRBJ2-3, with D tentatively TRBD2 (6 bases). The CDR3 totals 14 residues. The V gene lost 6 bases and the J gene lost 2 bases, with 15 bases spanning the gap. CDR1 and CDR2 from the germline V gene are SQVTM and ANQGSEA. CDR3 residues: CSVLGLLYTDTQYF. The CDR3 DNA is TGCAGCGTCCTGGGACTCTTATACACAGATACGCAGTATTTT.

This clone was seen just once. This chain uses TRBV24-1 with TRBJ2-4; no clear D gene. V was clipped by 4 bases and J by 4 bases, with 7 bases between them. Germline V gene lookup returns CDR1 KGHDR and CDR2 SFDVKD. The CDR3 totals 13 residues. CDR3 residues: CATSDRLKNIQYF. The DNA for the CDR3 is TGTGCCACCAGTGACCGACTTAAAAACATTCAGTACTTC.